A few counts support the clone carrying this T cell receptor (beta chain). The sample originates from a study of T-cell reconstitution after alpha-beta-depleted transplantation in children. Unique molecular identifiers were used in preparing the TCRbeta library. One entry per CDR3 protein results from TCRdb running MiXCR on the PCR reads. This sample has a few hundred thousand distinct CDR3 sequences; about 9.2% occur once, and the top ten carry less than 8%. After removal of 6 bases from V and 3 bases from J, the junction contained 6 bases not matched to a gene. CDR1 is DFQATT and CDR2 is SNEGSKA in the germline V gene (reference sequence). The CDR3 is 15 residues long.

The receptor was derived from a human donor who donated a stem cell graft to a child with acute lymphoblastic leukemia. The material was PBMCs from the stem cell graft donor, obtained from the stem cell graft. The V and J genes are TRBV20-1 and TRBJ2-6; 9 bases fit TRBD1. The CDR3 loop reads CSALTGGYGANVLTF. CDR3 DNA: TGCAGTGCCCTGACAGGGGGGTATGGGGCCAACGTCCTGACTTTC.